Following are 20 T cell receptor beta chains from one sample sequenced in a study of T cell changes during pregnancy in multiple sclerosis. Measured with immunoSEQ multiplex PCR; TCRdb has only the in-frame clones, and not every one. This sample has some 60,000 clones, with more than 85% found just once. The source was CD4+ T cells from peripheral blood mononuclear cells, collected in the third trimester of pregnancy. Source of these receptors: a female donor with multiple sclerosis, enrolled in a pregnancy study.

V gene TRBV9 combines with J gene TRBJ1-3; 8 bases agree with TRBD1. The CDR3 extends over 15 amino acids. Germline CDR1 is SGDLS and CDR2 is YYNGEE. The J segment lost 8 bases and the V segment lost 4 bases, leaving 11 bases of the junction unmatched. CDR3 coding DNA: TGTGCCAGCAGCCAATTAGGACAGGGCTTGGACACCATATATTTT. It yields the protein CASSQLGQGLDTIYF.

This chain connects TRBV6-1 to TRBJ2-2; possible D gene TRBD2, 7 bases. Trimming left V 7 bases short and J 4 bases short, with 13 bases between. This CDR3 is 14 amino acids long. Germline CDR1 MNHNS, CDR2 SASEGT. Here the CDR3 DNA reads TGTGCCAGCATCAAGGGGGGGAGCACCGGGGAGCTGTTTTTT. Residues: CASIKGGSTGELFF.

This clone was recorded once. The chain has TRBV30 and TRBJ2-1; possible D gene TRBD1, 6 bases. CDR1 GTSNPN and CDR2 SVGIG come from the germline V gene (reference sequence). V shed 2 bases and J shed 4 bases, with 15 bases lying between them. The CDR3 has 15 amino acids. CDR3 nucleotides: TGTGCCTGGAGTCCTACGGGACACCTTTACAATGAGCAGTTCTTC. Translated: CAWSPTGHLYNEQFF.

CDR3 sequence reads: CASSLGGVDTEAFF. DNA for the CDR3: TGTGCCAGCAGCTTAGGGGGAGTTGACACTGAAGCTTTCTTT. V and J are TRBV7-9 and TRBJ1-1; D gene unclear. Deletions cut 1 base from V and 3 bases from J, with 9 bases between. The CDR3 is made up of 14 amino acids. The germline V gene encodes CDR1 SEHNR and CDR2 FQNEAQ (reference sequence). The variable domain in full, with the rest retrieved from reference TRBV7-9 and TRBJ1-1, is DTGVSQNPRHKITKRGQNVTFRCDPISEHNRLYWYRQTLGQGPEFLTYFQNEAQLEKSRLLSDRFSAERPKGSFSTLEIQRTEQGDSAMYLCASSLGGVDTEAFFGQGTRLTVV.

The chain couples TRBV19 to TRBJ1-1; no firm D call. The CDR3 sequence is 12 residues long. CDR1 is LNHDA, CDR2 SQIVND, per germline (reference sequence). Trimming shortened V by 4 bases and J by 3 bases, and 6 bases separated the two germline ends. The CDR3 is CASSTLYTEAFF. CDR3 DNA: TGTGCCAGTAGTACATTGTACACTGAAGCTTTCTTT.

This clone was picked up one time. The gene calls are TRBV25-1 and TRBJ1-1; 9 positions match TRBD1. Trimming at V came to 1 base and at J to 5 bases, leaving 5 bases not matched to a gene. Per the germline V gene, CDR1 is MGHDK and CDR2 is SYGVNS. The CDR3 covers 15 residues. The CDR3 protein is CASSEWTGEGTEAFF. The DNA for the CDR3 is TGTGCCAGCAGTGAATGGACAGGGGAAGGGACTGAAGCTTTCTTT. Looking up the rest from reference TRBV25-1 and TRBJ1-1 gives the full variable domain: EADIYQTPRYLVIGTGKKITLECSQTMGHDKMYWYQQDPGMELHLIHYSYGVNSTEKGDLSSESTVSRIRTEHFPLTLESARPSHTSQYLCASSEWTGEGTEAFFGQGTRLTVV.

CDR3 region: CASSISGNHGYTF. CDR3 DNA: TGTGCCAGTAGTATTTCAGGGAACCATGGCTACACCTTC. The chain uses TRBV19 and TRBJ1-2, with a tentative D call TRBD1 (5 bases). The CDR3 length is 13 residues. Germline V gives CDR1 LNHDA, CDR2 SQIVND (reference sequence). The ends were cut back, 3 bases at V and 6 bases at J, with 11 bases in the middle.

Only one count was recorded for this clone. CDR3 protein: CASSLTRTGGAYGYTF. The CDR3 bases are TGTGCCAGCAGTTTGACCCGGACAGGGGGCGCATATGGCTACACCTTC. The V call is TRBV2, the J call TRBJ1-2, with 11 bases matching TRBD1. Germline V gene data show CDR1 as SNHLY and CDR2 as FYNNEI. V lost 5 bases to trimming and J lost 5 bases; unmatched junction nucleotides: 10. This CDR3 contains 16 residues.

CDR3 loop: CASSSGGISYEQYF. For the CDR3, the DNA is TGTGCCAGCAGCTCAGGGGGTATCAGCTACGAGCAGTACTTC. The rearrangement uses TRBV7-7 and TRBJ2-5; TRBD1 aligns across 7 bases. The J call may be incorrect, as the DNA end agrees better with TRBJ2-7. The CDR3 extends over 14 amino acids. CDR1 SSHAT and CDR2 FNYEAQ come from the germline V gene (reference sequence).

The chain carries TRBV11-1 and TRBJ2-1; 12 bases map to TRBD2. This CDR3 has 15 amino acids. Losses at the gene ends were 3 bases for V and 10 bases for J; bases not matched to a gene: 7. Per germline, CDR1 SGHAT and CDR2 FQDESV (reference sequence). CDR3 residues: CASSFEVGLAGEQFF. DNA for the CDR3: TGTGCCAGCAGCTTCGAAGTCGGACTAGCGGGAGAGCAGTTCTTC.

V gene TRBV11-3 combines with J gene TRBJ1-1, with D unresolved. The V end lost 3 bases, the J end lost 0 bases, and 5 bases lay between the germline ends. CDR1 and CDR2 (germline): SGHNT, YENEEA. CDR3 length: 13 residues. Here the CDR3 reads CASSFNMNTEAFF. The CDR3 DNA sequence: TGTGCCAGCAGCTTCAACATGAACACTGAAGCTTTCTTT.

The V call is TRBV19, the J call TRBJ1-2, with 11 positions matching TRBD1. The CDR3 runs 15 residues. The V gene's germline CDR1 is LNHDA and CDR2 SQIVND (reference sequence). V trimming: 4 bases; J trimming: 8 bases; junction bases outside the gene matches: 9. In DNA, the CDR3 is TGTGCCAGTAGTACAACCGGGACAGGGGGTCGGGGCTACACCTTC. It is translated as CASSTTGTGGRGYTF.

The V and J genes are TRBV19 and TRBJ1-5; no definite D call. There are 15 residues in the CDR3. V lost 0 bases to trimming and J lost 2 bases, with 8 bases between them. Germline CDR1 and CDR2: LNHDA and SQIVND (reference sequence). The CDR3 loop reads CASSIEQVRNQPQHF. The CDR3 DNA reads TGTGCCAGTAGTATAGAGCAGGTCCGCAATCAGCCCCAGCATTTT.

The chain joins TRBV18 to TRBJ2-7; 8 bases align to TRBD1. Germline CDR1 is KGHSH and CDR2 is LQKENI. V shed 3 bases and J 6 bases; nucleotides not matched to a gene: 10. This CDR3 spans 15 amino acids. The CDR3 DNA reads TGTGCCAGCTCACCCAGACAGGGGTTTGAAGGCGAGCAGTACTTC. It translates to CASSPRQGFEGEQYF.

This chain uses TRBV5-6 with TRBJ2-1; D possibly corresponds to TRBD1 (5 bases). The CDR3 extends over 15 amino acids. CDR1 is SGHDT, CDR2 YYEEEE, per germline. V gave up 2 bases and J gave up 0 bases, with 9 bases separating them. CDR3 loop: CASSLDSLSYNEQFF. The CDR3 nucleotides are TGTGCCAGCAGCTTAGACAGCCTCTCCTACAATGAGCAGTTCTTC.

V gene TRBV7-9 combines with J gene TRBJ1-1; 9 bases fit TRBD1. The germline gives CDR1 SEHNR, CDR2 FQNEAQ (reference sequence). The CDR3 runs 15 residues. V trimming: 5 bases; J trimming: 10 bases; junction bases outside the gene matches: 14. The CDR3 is CASSDQGQGLGPAFF. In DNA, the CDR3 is TGTGCCAGCAGCGACCAGGGACAGGGCTTAGGGCCAGCTTTCTTT.

CDR3 bases: TGTGCCACCAGCAGAGATCCCGCTCAGGGGGGCTACACCTTC. As protein: CATSRDPAQGGYTF. The rearrangement uses TRBV15 and TRBJ1-2; weak D call: TRBD1 (6 bases). Germline loops: CDR1 LNHNV, CDR2 YYDKDF (reference sequence). The V gene lost 0 bases and the J gene lost 8 bases, with 13 bases spanning the gap. The CDR3 runs to 14 residues. Supplemented by reference TRBV15 and TRBJ1-2, the full variable domain reads DAMVIQNPRYQVTQFGKPVTLSCSQTLNHNVMYWYQQKSSQAPKLLFHYYDKDFNNEADTPDNFQSRRPNTSFCFLDIRSPGLGDTAMYLCATSRDPAQGGYTFGSGTRLTVV.

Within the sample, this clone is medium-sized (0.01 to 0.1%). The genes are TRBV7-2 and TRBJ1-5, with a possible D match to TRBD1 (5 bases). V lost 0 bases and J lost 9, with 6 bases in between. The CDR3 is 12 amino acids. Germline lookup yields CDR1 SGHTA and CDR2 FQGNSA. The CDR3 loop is CASSLAQGPQHF. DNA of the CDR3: TGTGCCAGCAGCTTAGCGCAGGGGCCCCAGCATTTT. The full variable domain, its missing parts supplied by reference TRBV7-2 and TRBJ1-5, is GAGVSQSPSNKVTEKGKDVELRCDPISGHTALYWYRQSLGQGLEFLIYFQGNSAPDKSGLPSDRFSAERTGGSVSTLTIQRTQQEDSAVYLCASSLAQGPQHFGDGTRLSIL.

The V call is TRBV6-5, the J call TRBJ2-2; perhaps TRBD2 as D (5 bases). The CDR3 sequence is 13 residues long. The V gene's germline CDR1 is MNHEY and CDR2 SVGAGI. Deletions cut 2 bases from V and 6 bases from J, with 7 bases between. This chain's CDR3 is CASSYDGAGELFF. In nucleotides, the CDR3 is TGTGCCAGCAGTTACGACGGGGCCGGGGAGCTGTTTTTT.

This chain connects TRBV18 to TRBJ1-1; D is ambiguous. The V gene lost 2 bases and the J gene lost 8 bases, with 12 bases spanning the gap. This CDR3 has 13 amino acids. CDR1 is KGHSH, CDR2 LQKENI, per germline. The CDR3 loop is CASSPGRSTEAFF. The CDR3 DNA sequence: TGTGCCAGCTCACCAGGTCGGTCAACCGAAGCTTTCTTT. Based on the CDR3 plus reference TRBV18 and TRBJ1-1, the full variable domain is NAGVMQNPRHLVRRRGQEARLRCSPMKGHSHVYWYRQLPEEGLKFMVYLQKENIIDESGMPKERFSAEFPKEGPSILRIQQVVRGDSAAYFCASSPGRSTEAFFGQGTRLTVV.